A selection of T cell receptor beta chains follows, all from one sample in a study of cytomegalovirus exposure and HLA in healthy donors. Clones were sequenced by immunoSEQ multiplex PCR, and TCRdb holds only the in-frame ones, with some missing. In the table there are fewer than 150,000 clones, roughly 90% of which are singletons. The sample comprised PBMCs. The source is a man aged 30 to 45 in good health and CMV-seronegative. Each CDR3 is given with its conserved first and last residue. Each record gives: CDR3 protein, clone size, V gene, J gene. Clone size is stated in some rows and not others, as once, few, many or a class when expanded.

cdr3_aa: CASSPLPSGLHNEQFF; clone_size: .; v_call: TRBV19; j_call: TRBJ2-1
cdr3_aa: CASSRTLGDTDTQYF; clone_size: .; v_call: TRBV28; j_call: TRBJ2-3
cdr3_aa: CASSILFGQADGYTF; clone_size: .; v_call: TRBV19; j_call: TRBJ1-2
cdr3_aa: CASSVTGTYGQYF; clone_size: .; v_call: TRBV25-1; j_call: TRBJ2-7
cdr3_aa: CASSLSGGSYTEAFF; clone_size: .; v_call: TRBV27; j_call: TRBJ1-1
cdr3_aa: CASSSQGLGTGELFF; clone_size: .; v_call: TRBV5-4; j_call: TRBJ2-2
cdr3_aa: CSVKWQGDSPLHF; clone_size: .; v_call: TRBV29-1; j_call: TRBJ1-6
cdr3_aa: CSYLAPTYNEQFF; clone_size: .; v_call: TRBV29-1; j_call: TRBJ2-1
cdr3_aa: CASSPWPANYGYTF; clone_size: few; v_call: TRBV7-6; j_call: TRBJ1-2
cdr3_aa: CAWSSNGLSQYF; clone_size: .; v_call: TRBV30; j_call: TRBJ2-3
cdr3_aa: CAISESTGTGSNTGELFF; clone_size: .; v_call: TRBV10-3; j_call: TRBJ2-2
cdr3_aa: CAWRGDSYSGNTIYF; clone_size: .; v_call: TRBV30; j_call: TRBJ1-3
cdr3_aa: CASSQGQGVGTQYF; clone_size: .; v_call: TRBV4-1; j_call: TRBJ2-5
cdr3_aa: CASGIAGTDTQYF; clone_size: .; v_call: TRBV25-1; j_call: TRBJ2-3
cdr3_aa: CASSHRGLPYNSPLHF; clone_size: .; v_call: TRBV5-4; j_call: TRBJ1-6
cdr3_aa: CASSLFRVNGYTF; clone_size: .; v_call: TRBV11-2; j_call: TRBJ1-2
cdr3_aa: CASTHRGSAEAFF; clone_size: .; v_call: TRBV6-1; j_call: TRBJ1-1
cdr3_aa: CASSLDRFSNEQFF; clone_size: .; v_call: TRBV11-2; j_call: TRBJ2-1
cdr3_aa: CASSENRLYEKLFF; clone_size: once; v_call: TRBV6-1; j_call: TRBJ1-4
cdr3_aa: CAIRGSQQGRTGELFF; clone_size: .; v_call: TRBV10-3; j_call: TRBJ2-2
cdr3_aa: CASSEYRGSRYEQYF; clone_size: .; v_call: TRBV25-1; j_call: TRBJ2-7
cdr3_aa: CATSTLGTAELPEAFF; clone_size: .; v_call: TRBV15; j_call: TRBJ1-1
cdr3_aa: CASRVSGANEKLFF; clone_size: once; v_call: TRBV2; j_call: TRBJ1-4
cdr3_aa: CASRVDRGGNQPQHF; clone_size: .; v_call: TRBV2; j_call: TRBJ1-5
cdr3_aa: CASSRGGTEAFF; clone_size: once; v_call: TRBV6-5; j_call: TRBJ1-1
cdr3_aa: CASSSPPSYEQYF; clone_size: once; v_call: TRBV5-4; j_call: TRBJ2-7
cdr3_aa: CASSPGGGSYNEQFF; clone_size: .; v_call: TRBV5-1; j_call: TRBJ2-1